Listed here are 3 T cell receptor beta chains from one sample, sequenced in a study of post-analysis software for immune sequencing data. Antigens of these TCRs are unknown. Researchers reported that TCR beta cDNA libraries carried unique molecular identifiers. TCRdb reanalysed the PCR reads using MiXCR and keeps one entry per CDR3 protein. The table shows about 540,000 distinct CDR3 sequences, with approximately 31% occurring only once. General observations from the study: Patients had higher frequencies than controls of roughly five TRBV segments, including TRBV5-6, TRBV5-1 and TRBV20-1.

Specimen: blood. The source of these receptors is a girl younger than 18 with multiple sclerosis.

This rearrangement joins TRBV11-2 to TRBJ1-4, with unresolved D. Trimming took 7 bases from V and 5 from J, leaving 17 bases between them. CDR3 size: 15 residues. Germline V gives CDR1 SGHAT, CDR2 FQNNGV. The DNA of the CDR3 is TGTGCCAGCAACCCCGAAGGGCTGGGGAATGAAAAACTGTTTTTT. Protein sequence: CASNPEGLGNEKLFF.

V is TRBV28 and J is TRBJ2-7; D tentatively reads TRBD1 or TRBD2 (5 bases each). The germline V gene encodes CDR1 MDHEN and CDR2 SYDVKM. The length of the CDR3 is 14 residues. The germline V and J ends were trimmed by 5 bases and 7 bases, with 18 bases remaining between them. The CDR3 protein is CASSRDREPGEQYF. The CDR3 nucleotides read TGTGCCAGCAGTCGGGACCGTGAACCGGGGGAGCAGTACTTC.

The genes are TRBV18 and TRBJ2-3, with TRBD1 matching 7 bases. CDR1 and CDR2 from the germline V gene are KGHSH and LQKENI. V was pared by 6 bases and J by 0 bases, with 12 bases of the junction left unmatched. The CDR3 spans 17 residues. The CDR3 sequence is CASSLGPGQPSTDTQYF. CDR3 DNA: TGTGCCAGCTCGCTTGGGCCGGGACAGCCTAGCACAGATACGCAGTATTTT. Using reference TRBV18 and TRBJ2-3 for the parts outside the CDR3, the full variable domain is NAGVMQNPRHLVRRRGQEARLRCSPMKGHSHVYWYRQLPEEGLKFMVYLQKENIIDESGMPKERFSAEFPKEGPSILRIQQVVRGDSAAYFCASSLGPGQPSTDTQYFGPGTRLTVL.